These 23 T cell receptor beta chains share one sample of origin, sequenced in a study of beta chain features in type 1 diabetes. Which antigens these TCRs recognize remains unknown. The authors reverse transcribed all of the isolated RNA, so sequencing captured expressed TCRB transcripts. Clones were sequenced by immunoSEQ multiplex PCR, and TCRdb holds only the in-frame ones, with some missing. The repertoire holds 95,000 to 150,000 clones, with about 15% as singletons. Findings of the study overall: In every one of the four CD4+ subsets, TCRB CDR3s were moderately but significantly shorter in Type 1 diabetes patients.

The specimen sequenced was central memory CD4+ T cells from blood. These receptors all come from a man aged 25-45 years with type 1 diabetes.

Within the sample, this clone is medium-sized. CDR3 coding DNA: TGTGCCAGTAGTATTGTGGGCGGGGGCAATCAGCCCCAGCATTTT. The encoded protein is CASSIVGGGNQPQHF. V usage is TRBV19 and J usage is TRBJ1-5, with D hard to call. V lost 3 bases, J lost 2 bases, and 11 bases lay in between. CDR3 length: 15 amino acids. Germline CDR1 LNHDA, CDR2 SQIVND (reference sequence).

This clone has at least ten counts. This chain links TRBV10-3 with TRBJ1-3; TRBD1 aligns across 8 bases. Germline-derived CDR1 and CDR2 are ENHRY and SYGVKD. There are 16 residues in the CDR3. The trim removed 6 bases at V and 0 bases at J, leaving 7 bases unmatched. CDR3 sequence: CAISPTGDNSGNTIYF. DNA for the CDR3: TGTGCCATCAGCCCGACAGGGGACAACTCTGGAAACACCATATATTTT.

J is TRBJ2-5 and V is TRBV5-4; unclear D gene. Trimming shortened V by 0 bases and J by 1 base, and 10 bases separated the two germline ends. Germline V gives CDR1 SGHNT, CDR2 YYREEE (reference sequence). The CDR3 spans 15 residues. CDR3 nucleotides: TGTGCCAGCAGCTTGGCCGATCGGTTCCAAGAGACCCAGTACTTC. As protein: CASSLADRFQETQYF.

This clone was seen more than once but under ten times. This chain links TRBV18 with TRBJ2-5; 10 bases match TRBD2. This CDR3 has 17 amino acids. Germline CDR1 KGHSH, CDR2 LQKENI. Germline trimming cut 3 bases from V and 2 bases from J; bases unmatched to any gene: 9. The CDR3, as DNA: TGTGCCAGCTCACCTTTGGGACTAGCGTTAGCACAAGAGACCCAGTACTTC. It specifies CASSPLGLALAQETQYF.

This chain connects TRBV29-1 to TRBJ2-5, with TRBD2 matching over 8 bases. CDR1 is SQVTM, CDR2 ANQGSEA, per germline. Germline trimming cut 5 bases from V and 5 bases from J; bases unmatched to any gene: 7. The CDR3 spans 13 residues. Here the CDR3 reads CSVSAGVGETQYF. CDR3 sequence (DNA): TGCAGCGTTTCAGCGGGGGTTGGGGAGACCCAGTACTTC.

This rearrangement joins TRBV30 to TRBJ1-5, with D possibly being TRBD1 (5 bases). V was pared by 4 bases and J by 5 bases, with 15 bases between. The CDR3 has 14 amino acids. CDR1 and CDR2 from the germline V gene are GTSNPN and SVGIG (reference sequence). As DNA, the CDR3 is TGTGCCTGGACGGACACCGTCTCGGATCAGCCCCAGCATTTT. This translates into CAWTDTVSDQPQHF.

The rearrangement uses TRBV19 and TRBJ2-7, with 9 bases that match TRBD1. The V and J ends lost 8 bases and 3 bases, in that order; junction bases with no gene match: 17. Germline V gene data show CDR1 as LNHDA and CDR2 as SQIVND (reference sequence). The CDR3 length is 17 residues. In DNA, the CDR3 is TGTGCCAGTGCCGGGACAGGGTCAAAGAGTATGGTCTACGAGCAGTACTTC. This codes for CASAGTGSKSMVYEQYF.

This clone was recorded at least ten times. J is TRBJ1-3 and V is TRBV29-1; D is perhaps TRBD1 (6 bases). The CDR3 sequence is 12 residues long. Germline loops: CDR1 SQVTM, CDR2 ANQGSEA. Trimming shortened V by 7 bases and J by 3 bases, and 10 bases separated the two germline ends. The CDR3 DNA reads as TGCAGCGCCGCGGACAGTGGAAACACCATATATTTT. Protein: CSAADSGNTIYF. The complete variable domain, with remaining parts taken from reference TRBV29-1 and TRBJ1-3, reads SAVISQKPSRDICQRGTSLTIQCQVDSQVTMMFWYRQQPGQSLTLIATANQGSEATYESGFVIDKFPISRPNLTFSTLTVSNMSPEDSSIYLCSAADSGNTIYFGEGSWLTVV.

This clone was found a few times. Here the CDR3 DNA reads TGTGCCAGCAGCTTAGTCCGGCTCACAGATACGCAGTATTTT. It yields the protein CASSLVRLTDTQYF. This chain links TRBV7-2 with TRBJ2-3; D is unresolved. The germline V and J ends were trimmed by 1 base and 2 bases, with 7 bases remaining between them. There are 14 residues in the CDR3. From germline, CDR1 is SGHTA and CDR2 FQGNSA. The entire variable domain, with the rest obtained from reference TRBV7-2 and TRBJ2-3, is as follows: GAGVSQSPSNKVTEKGKDVELRCDPISGHTALYWYRQSLGQGLEFLIYFQGNSAPDKSGLPSDRFSAERTGGSVSTLTIQRTQQEDSAVYLCASSLVRLTDTQYFGPGTRLTVL.

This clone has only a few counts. CDR3 DNA: TGTGCCAGCAGTGATCCTAGTCGGCTGCCCTACGAGCAGTACTTC. This codes for CASSDPSRLPYEQYF. The chain links TRBV25-1 to TRBJ2-7; D not certain. V shed 3 bases and J shed 2 bases, with 14 bases lying between them. The CDR3 is 15 amino acids. Germline V CDR1 and CDR2: MGHDK, SYGVNS.

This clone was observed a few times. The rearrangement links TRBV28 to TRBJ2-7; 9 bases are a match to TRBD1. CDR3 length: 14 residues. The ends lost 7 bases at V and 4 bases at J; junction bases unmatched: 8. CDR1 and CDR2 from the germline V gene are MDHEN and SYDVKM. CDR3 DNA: TGTGCCAGCATCTCCGACAGGGGGAGTTACGAGCAGTACTTC. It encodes CASISDRGSYEQYF.

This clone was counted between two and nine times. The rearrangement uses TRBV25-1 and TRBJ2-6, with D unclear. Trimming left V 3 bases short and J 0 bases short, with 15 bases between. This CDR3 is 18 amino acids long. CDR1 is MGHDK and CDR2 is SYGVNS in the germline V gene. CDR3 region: CASSEKGRDSSGANVLTF. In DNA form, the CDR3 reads TGTGCCAGCAGTGAGAAAGGCCGTGATAGCTCTGGGGCCAACGTCCTGACTTTC.

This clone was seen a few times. The CDR3 DNA follows: TGCAGCGTTGAGGGGACAGGGGTGGGATATGGCTACACCTTC. Its translation: CSVEGTGVGYGYTF. The chain recombines TRBV29-1 with TRBJ1-2; 10 positions agree with TRBD1. CDR1 SQVTM and CDR2 ANQGSEA come from the germline V gene. The V segment lost 3 bases and the J segment 5 bases; nucleotides outside the gene matches: 6. This CDR3 has 14 residues.

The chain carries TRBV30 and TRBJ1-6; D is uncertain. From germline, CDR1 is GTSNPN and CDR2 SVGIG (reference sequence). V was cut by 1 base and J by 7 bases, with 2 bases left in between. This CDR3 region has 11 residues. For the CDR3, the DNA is TGTGCCTGGAGTGCCAATTCACCCCTCCACTTT. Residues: CAWSANSPLHF.

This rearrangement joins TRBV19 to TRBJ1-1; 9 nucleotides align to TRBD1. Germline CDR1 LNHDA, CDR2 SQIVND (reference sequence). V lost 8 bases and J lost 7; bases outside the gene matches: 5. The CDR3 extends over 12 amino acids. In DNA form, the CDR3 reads TGTGCCAGTTCAAGGACAGGGGTTGAAGCTTTCTTT. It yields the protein CASSRTGVEAFF.

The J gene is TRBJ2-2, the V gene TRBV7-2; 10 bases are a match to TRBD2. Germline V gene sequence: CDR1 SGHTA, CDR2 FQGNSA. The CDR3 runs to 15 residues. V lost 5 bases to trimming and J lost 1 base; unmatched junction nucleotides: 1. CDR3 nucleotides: TGTGCCAGCAGCAGGACTAGCGGGAACACCGGGGAGCTGTTTTTT. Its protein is CASSRTSGNTGELFF.

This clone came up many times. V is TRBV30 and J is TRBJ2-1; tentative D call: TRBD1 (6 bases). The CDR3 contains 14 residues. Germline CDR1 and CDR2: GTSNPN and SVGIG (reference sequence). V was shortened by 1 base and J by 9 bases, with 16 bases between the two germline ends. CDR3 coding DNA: TGTGCCTGGAGTGCCCACAGGGCGTTGAGTGAGCAGTTCTTC. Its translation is CAWSAHRALSEQFF.

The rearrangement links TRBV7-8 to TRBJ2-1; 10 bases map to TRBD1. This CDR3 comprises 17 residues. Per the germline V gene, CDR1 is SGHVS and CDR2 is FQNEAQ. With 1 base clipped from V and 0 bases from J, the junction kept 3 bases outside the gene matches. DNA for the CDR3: TGTGCCAGCAGCTTAGGGGGACAGGGGAGCTCCTACAATGAGCAGTTCTTC. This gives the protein CASSLGGQGSSYNEQFF.

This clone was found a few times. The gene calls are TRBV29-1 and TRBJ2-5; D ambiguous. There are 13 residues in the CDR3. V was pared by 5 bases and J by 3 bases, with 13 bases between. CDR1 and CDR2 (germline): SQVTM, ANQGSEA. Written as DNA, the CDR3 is TGCAGCGTTTACCAGAGGTCGAAAGAGACCCAGTACTTC. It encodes CSVYQRSKETQYF.

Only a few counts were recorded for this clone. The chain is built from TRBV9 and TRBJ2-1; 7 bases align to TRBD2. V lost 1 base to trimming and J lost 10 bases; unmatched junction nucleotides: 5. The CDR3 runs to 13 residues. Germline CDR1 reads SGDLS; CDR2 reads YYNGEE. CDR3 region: CASSVIGGGEQFF. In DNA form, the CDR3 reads TGTGCCAGCAGCGTAATTGGGGGAGGGGAGCAGTTCTTC.

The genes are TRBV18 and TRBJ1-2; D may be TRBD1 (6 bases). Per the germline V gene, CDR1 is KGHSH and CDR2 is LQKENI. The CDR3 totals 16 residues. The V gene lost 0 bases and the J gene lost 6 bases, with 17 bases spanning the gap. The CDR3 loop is CASSPPSRAGDNGYTF. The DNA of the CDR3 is TGTGCCAGCTCACCACCTTCACGGGCAGGGGATAATGGCTACACCTTC.

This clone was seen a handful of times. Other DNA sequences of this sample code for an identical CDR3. CDR3 loop: CSVVRGLETQYF. The CDR3 DNA sequence: TGCAGCGTTGTAAGGGGGCTGGAGACCCAGTACTTC. This rearrangement joins TRBV29-1 to TRBJ2-5, with 7 nucleotides matching TRBD1. The CDR3 spans 12 residues. In germline, CDR1 is SQVTM, CDR2 ANQGSEA. The J segment lost 5 bases and the V segment lost 4 bases, leaving 4 bases of the junction unmatched.

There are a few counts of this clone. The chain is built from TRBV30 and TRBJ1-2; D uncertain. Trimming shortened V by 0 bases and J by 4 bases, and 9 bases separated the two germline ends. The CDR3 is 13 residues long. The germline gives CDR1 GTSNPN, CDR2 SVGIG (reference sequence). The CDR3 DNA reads TGTGCCTGGAGTGTAAGGGCAGTCTATGGCTACACCTTC. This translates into CAWSVRAVYGYTF.